The text below deals with one T cell receptor beta chain. V dropped 5 bases and J dropped 4 bases, with 15 bases sitting between them. In germline, CDR1 is GTSNPN, CDR2 SVGIG (reference sequence). This CDR3 region has 13 residues. The sample is drawn from a study of shared clonotypes between healthy human individuals. Profiled with immunoSEQ multiplex PCR; TCRdb holds only in-frame clones, not every one. This sample has approximately 2,200,000 clones, with approximately 94% found just once. It was CD45RO-negative cells, positively selected for CCR7, that made up naive CD8 cells, with terminally differentiated effector memory CD45RA+ cells excluded.

The receptor comes from a man younger than 30 in good health. Some clones in this sample may be carry-over from other donors' samples. The sequenced sample was naive CD8+ T cells from PBMCs. The chain links TRBV30 to TRBJ2-7; D is possibly TRBD1 (6 bases). CDR3 loop: CAWDTGLGYEQYF. CDR3 bases: TGTGCCTGGGATACAGGGTTGGGGTACGAGCAGTACTTC.